Listed below are T cell receptor beta chains from one sample, sequenced in a study of cytomegalovirus exposure and HLA in healthy donors. Data came from immunoSEQ multiplex PCR; TCRdb stores just in-frame clones and leaves some out. The sample has 150,000 to 160,000 clones, roughly 77% seen once. Source material: PBMCs. The receptors come from a man younger than 40 in good health and CMV-seropositive. The CDR3 runs from the conserved cysteine through the conserved F or W. A D gene is named only where the DNA matches it firmly. Part of the rows lack a size; the others show once, few, many or a class for expanded clones.

D: .
J: TRBJ2-1
size: .
V: TRBV6-5
DNA: TGTGCCAGCAGTTATGTAGCAGTCGGGTATGGGCAGTTCTTC
CDR3: CASSYVAVGYGQFF

D: .
J: TRBJ2-5
size: .
V: TRBV9
DNA: TGTGCCAGCAGCGTAGATGTCGGGGAGACCCAGTACTTC
CDR3: CASSVDVGETQYF

D: TRBD2
J: TRBJ2-6
size: .
V: TRBV2
DNA: TGTGCCAGCAGTGGAGGAGGAACTAGCGGGGGATTTGGGGCCAACGTCCTGACTTTC
CDR3: CASSGGGTSGGFGANVLTF

D: .
J: TRBJ1-5
size: few
V: TRBV19
DNA: TGTGCCAGTAGTACTCCCGGGACACCATCCCTTCAGCCCCAGCATTTT
CDR3: CASSTPGTPSLQPQHF

D: .
J: TRBJ2-2
size: .
V: TRBV7-8
DNA: TGTGCCAGCAGCTTACTTCACGGGAGTTCCACCGGGGAGCTGTTTTTT
CDR3: CASSLLHGSSTGELFF

D: .
J: TRBJ1-3
size: .
V: TRBV7-6
DNA: TGTGCCAGCAGCCCCACCCGGACTAAAAGAGTAAACACCATATATTTT
CDR3: CASSPTRTKRVNTIYF

D: .
J: TRBJ1-5
size: .
V: TRBV6-6
DNA: TGTGCCAGCATCGGAATCTTAACAGGGCCCAATCAGCCCCAGCATTTT
CDR3: CASIGILTGPNQPQHF

D: TRBD2
J: TRBJ2-2
size: .
V: TRBV5-1
DNA: TGCGCCAGCAGCTCCTCCGGGACTAGGAACACCGGGGAGCTGTTTTTT
CDR3: CASSSSGTRNTGELFF

D: .
J: TRBJ1-2
size: .
V: TRBV28
DNA: TGTGCCAGCAGTTTAGGTGGGTCAGGCTATGGCTACACCTTC
CDR3: CASSLGGSGYGYTF

D: TRBD1
J: TRBJ1-4
size: few
V: TRBV9
DNA: TGTGCCAGCACAGGGACAGCGGCTGAAAAACTGTTTTTT
CDR3: CASTGTAAEKLFF

D: .
J: TRBJ2-7
size: few
V: TRBV30
DNA: TGTGCCTGGAGTGTCCAGGGGGAGCAGTACTTC
CDR3: CAWSVQGEQYF

D: .
J: TRBJ2-5
size: .
V: TRBV29-1
DNA: TGCAGCGTTGACCAGTCTCAAGAGACCCAGTACTTC
CDR3: CSVDQSQETQYF

D: TRBD1
J: TRBJ2-5
size: .
V: TRBV29-1
DNA: TGCACCTTCGGACAGGGGGCAGGAGAGACCCAGTACTTC
CDR3: CTFGQGAGETQYF

D: TRBD1
J: TRBJ1-3
size: few
V: TRBV7-9
DNA: TGTGCCCATAGACAGGGAGAAGCTGGAAACACCATATATTTT
CDR3: CAHRQGEAGNTIYF

D: .
J: TRBJ1-2
size: .
V: TRBV2
DNA: TGTGCCAGCAGTCGGCAGGGTGATGGCTACACCTTC
CDR3: CASSRQGDGYTF

D: .
J: TRBJ1-6
size: .
V: TRBV27
DNA: TGTGCCAGCAGTTTATCGAGGAGGGCATCCTACAATTCACCCCTCCACTTT
CDR3: CASSLSRRASYNSPLHF

D: TRBD1
J: TRBJ1-1
size: few
V: TRBV18
DNA: TGTGCCAGCTCACCGGGACAGCCGAACACTGAAGCTTTCTTT
CDR3: CASSPGQPNTEAFF

D: .
J: TRBJ1-4
size: .
V: TRBV7-2
DNA: TGTGCCAGCAGCTTGCAGGGCGCGGAAAAACTGTTTTTT
CDR3: CASSLQGAEKLFF

D: .
J: TRBJ2-7
size: .
V: TRBV28
DNA: TGTGCCATCCGGAACAGGGTCTACGAGCAGTACTTC
CDR3: CAIRNRVYEQYF

D: TRBD1
J: TRBJ1-6
size: .
V: TRBV7-8
DNA: TGTGCCAGCAGCCGGACAGGGGATAATTCACCCCTCCACTTT
CDR3: CASSRTGDNSPLHF

D: TRBD1
J: TRBJ1-2
size: .
V: TRBV7-2
DNA: TGTGCCAGCAGCTTCCCAGGGGGCGGCTATGGCTACACCTTC
CDR3: CASSFPGGGYGYTF

D: .
J: TRBJ2-7
size: .
V: TRBV6-5
DNA: TGTGCCAGCAGCTCTCCTTCAGGGTTCGAGCAGTACTTC
CDR3: CASSSPSGFEQYF

D: .
J: TRBJ1-5
size: .
V: TRBV5-1
DNA: TGCGCCAGCAGCTTGGATAGCCTCACCCATCAGCCCCAGCATTTT
CDR3: CASSLDSLTHQPQHF

D: .
J: TRBJ1-1
size: .
V: TRBV5-1
DNA: TGCGCCAGCAGCTTGGCGGAGGGTGGCATGAACACTGAAGCTTTCTTT
CDR3: CASSLAEGGMNTEAFF